The 25 T cell receptor beta chains below were found in one sample sequenced in a study of T-cell memory formation after mild COVID-19. One entry per CDR3 protein, called by TCRdb with MiXCR from the 5' RACE reads. The sample lists over 350,000 distinct CDR3 sequences, 20% to 25% seen once, with roughly 8.7% in the top ten. Source material: PBMCs or a T cell subset sorted from them (not recorded which). The receptors stem from an adult woman who had mild COVID-19 (a few samples of this study predate the infection). Cell type and time point are not known.

This clonotype was detected ten times or more. The J gene is TRBJ2-7, the V gene TRBV20-1; 8 bases match TRBD1. There are 14 residues in the CDR3. The ends lost 0 bases at V and 3 bases at J; junction bases unmatched: 4. Germline CDR1 is DFQATT and CDR2 is SNEGSKA (reference sequence). The CDR3 region is CSARDSGTGYEQYF. The CDR3, as DNA: TGCAGTGCTAGAGATTCCGGGACAGGCTACGAGCAGTACTTC.

The rearrangement links TRBV9 to TRBJ1-6; no clear D. The CDR3 runs to 14 residues. V was shortened by 6 bases and J by 12 bases, with 19 bases between the two germline ends. The germline gives CDR1 SGDLS, CDR2 YYNGEE. Here the CDR3 reads CASNPSPGIRPLHF. The CDR3 nucleotides read TGTGCCAGCAACCCATCCCCCGGGATTCGACCCCTCCACTTT.

The rearrangement links TRBV11-1 to TRBJ2-1, with unresolved D. Trimming shortened V by 4 bases and J by 8 bases, and 6 bases separated the two germline ends. CDR1 is SGHAT, CDR2 FQDESV, per germline (reference sequence). The CDR3 covers 11 residues. The chain's CDR3 is CASSSGYEQFF. The CDR3 DNA follows: TGTGCCAGCAGCTCGGGTTATGAGCAGTTCTTC.

The rearrangement uses TRBV6-1 and TRBJ2-2; no clear D. This CDR3 contains 12 residues. Trimming cost V 5 bases and J 9 bases, with 10 bases left between them. CDR1 is MNHNS and CDR2 is SASEGT in the germline V gene. The CDR3 reads CASSLAGRELFF. The CDR3 nucleotides read TGTGCCAGCAGTTTAGCCGGCAGGGAGCTGTTTTTT.

This clonotype was counted only a few times. The genes are TRBV7-9 and TRBJ1-2; D gene unclear. Trimming cost V 1 base and J 4 bases, with 16 bases left between them. The CDR3 is made up of 16 amino acids. CDR1 is SEHNR and CDR2 is FQNEAQ in the germline V gene (reference sequence). In DNA form, the CDR3 reads TGTGCCAGCAGCTTAGTTGGGTATAGGACCGCCTATGGCTACACCTTC. Amino acids: CASSLVGYRTAYGYTF.

The CDR3 loop is CASSPGVGRSTGELFF. The CDR3 DNA reads TGCGCCAGCTCCCCAGGGGTGGGCCGGAGCACCGGGGAGCTGTTTTTT. The chain has TRBV4-3 and TRBJ2-2; D perhaps matches TRBD1 (6 bases). Deletions cut 8 bases from V and 4 bases from J, with 20 bases between. Germline V gene sequence: CDR1 LGHNA, CDR2 YSLEER. This CDR3 is 16 amino acids long.

This chain uses TRBV7-9 with TRBJ2-7; 7 positions agree with TRBD2. CDR1 and CDR2 from the germline V gene are SEHNR and FQNEAQ (reference sequence). The CDR3 length is 14 residues. J gave up 6 bases and V 7 bases, and 12 bases lay outside the gene matches. CDR3 in DNA: TGTGCCAGCACCCCGTGGGAGGGGCCCAGCGAGCAGTACTTC. Protein: CASTPWEGPSEQYF.

This clonotype was detected only a few times. The chain combines TRBV9 with TRBJ2-2; a possible D gene is TRBD2 (6 bases). Germline CDR1 is SGDLS and CDR2 is YYNGEE. The CDR3 is 19 residues long. V gave up 4 bases and J gave up 2 bases, with 24 bases separating them. CDR3 nucleotides: TGTGCCAGCAGCATCCACCCACGATACTTGCGGGGAAACACCGGGGAGCTGTTTTTT. It yields the protein CASSIHPRYLRGNTGELFF.

CDR3 bases: TGCAGCGGCGGGCACGGCGGAAACGAGCAGTACTTC. This codes for CSGGHGGNEQYF. The chain uses TRBV29-1 and TRBJ2-7, with D possibly matching TRBD2 (5 bases). Germline V gene sequence: CDR1 SQVTM, CDR2 ANQGSEA. V was cut by 7 bases and J by 5 bases, with 15 bases left in between. This CDR3 is 12 amino acids long.

The V and J genes are TRBV24-1 and TRBJ1-1, with a weak D call TRBD1 (6 bases). V dropped 3 bases and J dropped 3 bases, with 19 bases sitting between them. CDR1 and CDR2 (germline): KGHDR, SFDVKD. The CDR3 length is 17 residues. In DNA form, the CDR3 reads TGTGCCACCAGTGATGATGATTTGTGGAGGGGGGACACTGAAGCTTTCTTT. Its protein product is CATSDDDLWRGDTEAFF.

This clonotype was counted between two and nine times. J is TRBJ2-3 and V is TRBV12-3 or TRBV12-4; no clear D gene. V was pared by 4 bases and J by 3 bases, with 14 bases between. CDR3 length equals 15 residues. The CDR3: CASSWGWTETDTQYF. The CDR3 DNA follows: TGTGCCAGCAGTTGGGGTTGGACCGAAACAGATACGCAGTATTTT.

The sample holds a few counts of this clonotype. The gene calls are TRBV3-1 and TRBJ1-1, with 7 bases fitting TRBD1. CDR1 LGHDT and CDR2 YNNKEL come from the germline V gene (reference sequence). The CDR3 consists of 14 residues. After removal of 4 bases from V and 5 bases from J, the junction contained 7 bases not matched to a gene. CDR3 loop: CASSRRGERTEAFF. The CDR3 DNA sequence: TGTGCCAGCAGCCGCAGGGGGGAGAGGACTGAAGCTTTCTTT. Combining the CDR3 with reference TRBV3-1 and TRBJ1-1 gives the whole variable domain DTAVSQTPKYLVTQMGNDKSIKCEQNLGHDTMYWYKQDSKKFLKIMFSYNNKELIINETVPNRFSPKSPDKAHLNLHINSLELGDSAVYFCASSRRGERTEAFFGQGTRLTVV.

V gene TRBV7-9 combines with J gene TRBJ1-1; a weak D match, TRBD1 (5 bases). CDR3 length: 13 amino acids. V lost 0 bases to trimming and J lost 8 bases, with 10 bases between them. Per germline, CDR1 SEHNR and CDR2 FQNEAQ (reference sequence). The CDR3, as DNA: TGTGCCAGCAGCTTAGCGGGGGGAGGAGAAGCTTTCTTT. Amino acid sequence: CASSLAGGGEAFF.

This clonotype was counted a few times. V usage is TRBV5-1 and J usage is TRBJ2-3, with a weak D call TRBD2 (6 bases). Trimming removed 2 bases from V and 2 bases from J, with 12 bases in between. The CDR3 has 15 amino acids. CDR1 and CDR2 (germline): SGHRS, YFSETQ. The DNA of the CDR3 is TGCGCCAGCAGCTTTCGGGAGATGAACACAGATACGCAGTATTTT. Its protein is CASSFREMNTDTQYF. The full variable domain, rest sourced from reference TRBV5-1 and TRBJ2-3, is KAGVTQTPRYLIKTRGQQVTLSCSPISGHRSVSWYQQTPGQGLQFLFEYFSETQRNKGNFPGRFSGRQFSNSRSEMNVSTLELGDSALYLCASSFREMNTDTQYFGPGTRLTVL.

CDR3 in amino acids: CASSSHHREQYF. The CDR3 DNA is TGCGCCAGCAGCTCACACCATCGGGAGCAGTACTTC. The gene calls are TRBV5-1 and TRBJ2-7; D unresolved. The germline V gene encodes CDR1 SGHRS and CDR2 YFSETQ. The ends were cut back, 3 bases at V and 7 bases at J, with 11 bases in the middle. The CDR3 is 12 residues long.

The V gene is TRBV5-1, the J gene TRBJ2-2, with TRBD2 matching 12 bases. The CDR3 has 16 amino acids. Trimming took 4 bases from V and 3 from J; bases not matched to a gene: 4. Germline CDR1 reads SGHRS; CDR2 reads YFSETQ. The CDR3 region has the DNA TGCGCCAGCAGCCCTAGCGGGGGGGTTGACACCGGGGAGCTGTTTTTT. Residues: CASSPSGGVDTGELFF.

The chain's CDR3 is CASTRGTGVNTEAFF. CDR3 coding DNA: TGTGCCAGTACCCGGGGGACAGGCGTCAACACTGAAGCTTTCTTT. The chain joins TRBV19 to TRBJ1-1, with 8 bases aligning to TRBD1. Germline V gene data show CDR1 as LNHDA and CDR2 as SQIVND (reference sequence). V lost 7 bases and J lost 2; bases outside the gene matches: 9. The CDR3 has 15 residues.

The chain employs TRBV20-1 and TRBJ2-3; D is unclear. This CDR3 contains 15 residues. Per germline, CDR1 DFQATT and CDR2 SNEGSKA (reference sequence). Trimming removed 0 bases at V and 2 bases at J, with 12 bases between. CDR3 sequence reads: CSARDSVLLTDTQYF. The CDR3 bases are TGCAGTGCTAGAGATTCGGTTCTACTCACAGATACGCAGTATTTT.

This chain joins TRBV5-1 and TRBJ2-7; the match to TRBD2 covers 11 bases. Germline V CDR1 and CDR2: SGHRS, YFSETQ. With 4 bases clipped from V and 0 bases from J, the junction kept 6 bases outside the gene matches. This CDR3 is 16 amino acids long. In DNA form, the CDR3 reads TGCGCCAGCAGCGAACCCCTAGCGGGAGGCTCCTACGAGCAGTACTTC. It yields the protein CASSEPLAGGSYEQYF.

In this sample, this clonotype turned up a few times. This CDR3 reads CASSYRGGYEQYF. DNA of the CDR3: TGTGCCAGCAGTTACAGGGGCGGCTACGAGCAGTACTTC. This chain joins TRBV12-3 or TRBV12-4 and TRBJ2-7; TRBD1 agrees at 7 bases. J lost 3 bases, V lost 4 bases, and 3 bases had no gene match. The CDR3 sequence is 13 residues long.

The chain joins TRBV9 to TRBJ1-1, with 7 bases fitting TRBD1. This CDR3 is built from 14 residues. Germline V gene sequence: CDR1 SGDLS, CDR2 YYNGEE. The junction had 3 bases not matched to a gene; V was cut back by 0 bases and J by 4 bases. The CDR3 DNA is TGTGCCAGCAGCGTAGAGGGGGCTGGCACTGAAGCTTTCTTT. Protein: CASSVEGAGTEAFF.

This chain connects TRBV3-1 to TRBJ1-1; TRBD1 might be the D (5 bases). CDR3 length: 15 residues. Trimming stripped 6 bases from V and 0 bases from J, with 14 bases between. The germline gives CDR1 LGHDT, CDR2 YNNKEL (reference sequence). The CDR3 loop reads CASRAQGRVNTEAFF. The CDR3, as DNA: TGTGCCAGCAGGGCCCAGGGAAGGGTGAACACTGAAGCTTTCTTT.

The chain couples TRBV25-1 to TRBJ2-5; no firm D call. This CDR3 spans 15 amino acids. V gave up 1 base and J gave up 0 bases, with 9 bases separating them. Germline CDR1 MGHDK, CDR2 SYGVNS. The CDR3 nucleotides read TGTGCCAGCAGTGAATTCAGAGGTAACCAAGAGACCCAGTACTTC. It specifies CASSEFRGNQETQYF.

The chain carries TRBV6-1 and TRBJ2-7, with D possibly matching TRBD1 (6 bases). The CDR3 contains 11 residues. The V end lost 9 bases, the J end lost 6 bases, and 12 bases lay between the germline ends. The germline V gene has CDR1 MNHNS and CDR2 SASEGT. The DNA of the CDR3 is TGTGCCAGTGGATACAGGGTCGAGCAGTACTTC. The encoded protein is CASGYRVEQYF.

This clonotype was recorded a few times. V and J are TRBV4-2 and TRBJ1-1; TRBD1 aligns across 12 bases. Trimming took 3 bases from V and 5 from J; bases not matched to a gene: 4. This CDR3 comprises 15 residues. Germline V gives CDR1 LGHNA, CDR2 YNFKEQ. This CDR3 reads CASSQGQGAWTEAFF. In DNA form, the CDR3 reads TGTGCCAGCAGCCAGGGACAGGGGGCTTGGACTGAAGCTTTCTTT.